The 10 T cell receptor beta chains below come from one sample, sequenced in a study of human T cells and chemical hapten exposure. From the RACE reads, TCRdb called clonotypes with MiXCR, one entry per CDR3 protein. The sample shows 65,000 to 70,000 distinct CDR3 sequences, about 10% of them seen only once. Time point described: pre-sensitization, week 0. Treatment meaning: therapeutic diphenylcyclopropenone sensitization with weekly scalp DPC. The source was whole blood, collected in connection with sensitization to the hapten diphenylcyclopropenone (DPC). Receptors were obtained from a woman aged 50 to 65 with alopecia areata. Some clones in this sample may be carry-over from other donors' samples.

Many counts were recorded for this clonotype. This chain links TRBV6-5 with TRBJ2-2; 10 nucleotides line up with TRBD2. V was pared by 5 bases and J by 5 bases, with 5 bases of the junction left unmatched. CDR1 and CDR2 from the germline V gene are MNHEY and SVGAGI. The CDR3 length is 15 residues. This chain's CDR3 is CASSGSGRGTGELFF. Written as DNA, the CDR3 is TGTGCCAGCAGTGGAAGCGGGAGGGGTACCGGGGAGCTGTTTTTT.

This clonotype appeared many times. V gene TRBV28 combines with J gene TRBJ1-1; 9 bases align to TRBD1. The CDR3 length is 15 residues. In germline, CDR1 is MDHEN, CDR2 SYDVKM. The ends lost 6 bases at V and 5 bases at J; junction bases unmatched: 10. The CDR3 nucleotides are TGTGCCAGCAGCAACGCTGACAGGGGGGAGACTGAAGCTTTCTTT. Its translation is CASSNADRGETEAFF.

The chain uses TRBV5-1 and TRBJ2-5; no clear D gene. Trimming stripped 4 bases from V and 2 bases from J, with 6 bases between. CDR3 size: 12 residues. Germline CDR1 SGHRS, CDR2 YFSETQ. The CDR3 reads CASSQRQETQYF. CDR3 in DNA: TGCGCCAGCAGCCAACGGCAAGAGACCCAGTACTTC.

In its sample, this clonotype was seen many times. V usage is TRBV28 and J usage is TRBJ1-2; the D is unclear. CDR3 length: 15 amino acids. V dropped 5 bases and J dropped 3 bases, with 16 bases sitting between them. Germline CDR1 and CDR2: MDHEN and SYDVKM. The CDR3 sequence: CASSIPPLYDYGYTF. CDR3 DNA: TGTGCCAGCAGTATCCCTCCCTTATATGACTATGGCTACACCTTC.

The rearrangement links TRBV7-7 to TRBJ2-3, with 8 bases aligning to TRBD1. The CDR3 length is 15 residues. The germline V gene encodes CDR1 SSHAT and CDR2 FNYEAQ (reference sequence). Germline trimming cut 5 bases from V and 2 bases from J; bases unmatched to any gene: 6. Here the CDR3 reads CASSPQGAATDTQYF. The CDR3 DNA is TGTGCCAGCAGCCCCCAGGGGGCCGCCACAGATACGCAGTATTTT.

The chain employs TRBV18 and TRBJ1-1, with a weak D call TRBD1 (5 bases). Germline CDR1 and CDR2: KGHSH and LQKENI. The V end lost 2 bases, the J end lost 1 base, and 14 bases lay between the germline ends. The length of the CDR3 is 16 residues. As DNA, the CDR3 is TGTGCCAGCTCACCAGCGGCAGGGCCATGGAACACTGAAGCTTTCTTT. This sequence encodes CASSPAAGPWNTEAFF.

The gene calls are TRBV4-3 and TRBJ2-2; possibly TRBD1 for D (6 bases). Trimming took off 2 bases at V and 6 bases at J, with 13 bases between the two ends. This CDR3 spans 15 amino acids. The germline CDR1 and CDR2 sequences are LGHNA and YSLEER. The CDR3 sequence is CASSQLGAGAGELFF. In DNA, the CDR3 is TGCGCCAGCAGCCAACTGGGGGCCGGGGCCGGGGAGCTGTTTTTT.

The chain couples TRBV5-1 to TRBJ2-7, with D perhaps matching TRBD1 (5 bases). From germline, CDR1 is SGHRS and CDR2 YFSETQ. The V end was cut by 2 bases, the J end by 3 bases, with 12 bases between. This CDR3 is built from 14 residues. The CDR3 region is CASSLSGSNYEQYF. The CDR3 DNA is TGCGCCAGCAGCTTATCAGGGTCCAACTACGAGCAGTACTTC.

The chain links TRBV4-1 to TRBJ1-1; no definite D call. Germline lookup yields CDR1 MGHRA and CDR2 YSYEKL. With 0 bases removed from V and 0 bases from J, the gap between germline ends came to 8 bases. There are 15 residues in the CDR3. The CDR3 region has the DNA TGCGCCAGCAGCCAAGACGAGGTTATGAACACTGAAGCTTTCTTT. Its protein is CASSQDEVMNTEAFF.

This clonotype turned up a few times. The chain uses TRBV7-7 and TRBJ2-1; 9 bases match TRBD1. The germline V gene encodes CDR1 SSHAT and CDR2 FNYEAQ (reference sequence). V gave up 0 bases and J gave up 7 bases; unmatched junction bases: 7. CDR3 length: 16 amino acids. CDR3 loop: CASSLALGQGWNEQFF. The CDR3 bases are TGTGCCAGCAGCTTAGCTTTGGGACAGGGATGGAATGAGCAGTTCTTC.